The source of this T cell receptor (beta chain) is a study of blood T cell repertoires in COVID-19. This clone was observed a handful of times. Patients from Seattle were sampled longitudinally, starting during active infection. CDR3 length: 14 amino acids. Trimming at V came to 5 bases and at J to 1 base, leaving 3 bases not matched to a gene. Per germline, CDR1 SEHNR and CDR2 FQNEAQ (reference sequence). Method: immunoSEQ multiplex PCR; TCRdb's copy keeps in-frame clones and lacks some. The table lists about 160,000 clones, 82% of them singletons. The material sequenced was peripheral blood. V usage is TRBV7-9 and J usage is TRBJ2-5, with TRBD2 identical over 8 bases. The sequence came from a woman in her forties with COVID-19, enrolled during active disease. CDR3 in DNA: TGTGCCAGCAGCCGACTAGCGCCCCAAGAGACCCAGTACTTC. Amino acids: CASSRLAPQETQYF.